This TCR beta chain was identified during a study of T cell clonality in common variable immunodeficiency. V was clipped by 4 bases and J by 4 bases, with 15 bases between them. This CDR3 region has 15 residues. Germline assignment: CDR1 MNHNS and CDR2 SASEGT. Method: immunoSEQ multiplex PCR; TCRdb's copy keeps in-frame clones and lacks some. Sampling found about 35,000 clones, none seen once. This clone came up many times. What it binds is unknown. The read terminates 3 residues ahead of where the CDR3 ends, so the germline J gene completes it. Study-wide findings and caveats: Fewer deletions and N-nucleotide insertions were reportedly seen in common variable immunodeficiency TCR beta sequences.

The chain uses TRBV6-1 and TRBJ2-3, with D possibly TRBD1 on 6 matching bases. The source material was peripheral blood mononuclear cells. The TCR sequence derives from a person between 18 and 75 years old in good health. The part of the CDR3 DNA that was read is TGTGCCAGCAGTGCTCAGGGGTTTGTCGCAGATACG. Amino acid sequence: CASSAQGFVADT. The complete CDR3 sequence is CASSAQGFVADTQYF.